Below, 16 T cell receptor beta chains from the same sample are listed, as sequenced in a study of blood T cell repertoires in COVID-19. The data were produced by immunoSEQ multiplex PCR, yet TCRdb's version contains in-frame clones alone and is incomplete. Among tens of thousands of clones, 80% to 90% were seen once, and the ten largest hold 1.2%. The sample was peripheral blood. The receptors shown here come from a middle-aged man with acute or convalescent COVID-19.

The chain is built from TRBV5-5 and TRBJ1-4, with 7 bases that match TRBD1. Germline lookup yields CDR1 SGHKS and CDR2 YYEKEE (reference sequence). Losses at the gene ends were 4 bases for V and 4 bases for J; bases not matched to a gene: 13. This CDR3 region has 17 residues. CDR3 region: CASSPLLVQGFNEKLFF. DNA of the CDR3: TGTGCCAGCAGCCCACTCCTCGTACAGGGGTTTAATGAAAAACTGTTTTTT.

The chain couples TRBV11-3 to TRBJ2-2; possible D gene TRBD2, 5 bases. The CDR3 has 13 residues. V was shortened by 5 bases and J by 7 bases, with 11 bases between the two germline ends. CDR1 SGHNT and CDR2 YENEEA come from the germline V gene. CDR3 residues: CASSVSRGGELFF. The CDR3 DNA is TGTGCCAGCAGCGTTTCCCGGGGCGGGGAGCTGTTTTTT.

This chain links TRBV25-1 with TRBJ2-3; TRBD2 agrees at 8 bases. Germline assignment: CDR1 MGHDK and CDR2 SYGVNS. This CDR3 is built from 15 residues. J gave up 1 base and V 3 bases, and 3 bases lay outside the gene matches. CDR3 nucleotide sequence: TGTGCCAGCAGTGACGGAGCGGGGGGCACAGATACGCAGTATTTT. Residues: CASSDGAGGTDTQYF.

The chain combines TRBV6-5 with TRBJ1-1, with 7 nucleotides matching TRBD1. Germline V lookup: CDR1 MNHEY, CDR2 SVGAGI. V lost 4 bases and J lost 1; bases outside the gene matches: 9. This CDR3 spans 16 amino acids. For the CDR3, the DNA is TGTGCCAGCAGTTCCCGGACAGGTTGGAAGAACACTGAAGCTTTCTTT. It is translated as CASSSRTGWKNTEAFF.

The table lists this clone with a count of one. The chain joins TRBV12-3 or TRBV12-4 to TRBJ1-2; D is ambiguous. This CDR3 has 11 residues. V was trimmed by 4 bases and J by 5 bases, leaving 5 bases between them. The CDR3 sequence: CASSYEYGYTF. CDR3 sequence (DNA): TGTGCCAGCAGTTATGAGTATGGCTACACCTTC.

The chain has TRBV11-2 and TRBJ2-1, with D unresolved. CDR3 length: 14 amino acids. V shed 6 bases and J shed 6 bases, with 15 bases lying between them. Germline CDR1 SGHAT, CDR2 FQNNGV. Here the CDR3 DNA reads TGTGCCAGCAGTTCGGTGGGCTATGTCAATGAGCAGTTCTTC. This codes for CASSSVGYVNEQFF.

The CDR3 is CATSLPLTYEQYF. Written as DNA, the CDR3 is TGTGCCACCAGTCTACCCCTGACCTACGAGCAGTACTTC. This chain connects TRBV15 to TRBJ2-7; D ambiguous. V shed 6 bases and J shed 2 bases, with 11 bases lying between them. CDR3 length: 13 amino acids. Germline assignment: CDR1 LNHNV and CDR2 YYDKDF (reference sequence).

The rearrangement links TRBV19 to TRBJ1-4; tentatively, D is TRBD1 (6 bases). With 7 bases removed from V and 4 bases from J, the gap between germline ends came to 10 bases. This CDR3 contains 13 residues. From germline, CDR1 is LNHDA and CDR2 SQIVND (reference sequence). CDR3 loop: CASIDRFNEKLFF. CDR3 coding DNA: TGTGCCAGTATTGACAGGTTTAATGAAAAACTGTTTTTT.

The chain employs TRBV3-1 (or the pseudogene TRBV3-2) and TRBJ1-2; 11 bases map to TRBD1. The germline V gene encodes CDR1 LGHDT and CDR2 YNNKEL (reference sequence). This CDR3 has 17 residues. Germline trimming cut 4 bases from V and 7 bases from J; bases unmatched to any gene: 14. The CDR3 nucleotides read TGTGCCAGCAGCCCTCTTCTCCCGGACAGGGGGCCTATTGGCTACACCTTC. It encodes CASSPLLPDRGPIGYTF.

The count of this clone is one. The CDR3 region is CASTTSPGGAGPNYGYTF. CDR3 nucleotides: TGTGCCAGCACTACATCCCCCGGGGGGGCAGGACCTAACTATGGCTACACCTTC. The gene calls are TRBV28 and TRBJ1-2; D might be TRBD1 (6 bases). Trimming cost V 7 bases and J 0 bases, with 24 bases left between them. The CDR3 runs 18 residues. Germline CDR1 MDHEN, CDR2 SYDVKM.

V and J are TRBV6-5 and TRBJ1-3; D not resolved. This CDR3 has 13 residues. V was trimmed by 10 bases and J by 1 base, leaving 11 bases between them. Germline CDR1 is MNHEY and CDR2 is SVGAGI. CDR3 residues: CATRRGSGNTIYF. Here the CDR3 DNA reads TGTGCCACCAGGCGGGGTTCTGGAAACACCATATATTTT.

V and J are TRBV30 and TRBJ2-1; 10 positions match TRBD2. Germline V gene data show CDR1 as GTSNPN and CDR2 as SVGIG (reference sequence). The V segment lost 0 bases and the J segment 6 bases; nucleotides outside the gene matches: 5. This CDR3 is 15 amino acids long. The chain's CDR3 is CAWSVEVAGGNEQFF. The DNA of the CDR3 is TGTGCCTGGAGTGTAGAGGTAGCGGGGGGCAATGAGCAGTTCTTC.

This clone appeared a single time. J is TRBJ2-7 and V is TRBV23-1; D possibly corresponds to TRBD2 (5 bases). TRBV23-1 is an ORF, with its function uncertain. There are 15 residues in the CDR3. Trimming stripped 0 bases from V and 2 bases from J, with 11 bases between. CDR3 region: CASSQSPGWPYEQYF. The CDR3 DNA reads as TGCGCCAGCAGTCAATCACCGGGATGGCCCTACGAGCAGTACTTC.

The chain uses TRBV4-1 and TRBJ2-1; 8 bases line up with TRBD1. Germline values: CDR1 MGHRA, CDR2 YSYEKL. The V and J ends lost 1 base and 9 bases, in that order; junction bases with no gene match: 11. CDR3 size: 16 residues. The CDR3 region has the DNA TGCGCCAGCAGCCAAGGGGGTCAGGGGGCTCGGGGTGAGCAGTTCTTC. It encodes CASSQGGQGARGEQFF.

The DNA of the CDR3 is TGTGCCAGCAGCTTGGACCCCAGGAATAATTCACCCCTCCACTTT. It codes for CASSLDPRNNSPLHF. V is TRBV5-6 and J is TRBJ1-6, with D uncertain. Trimming removed 0 bases at V and 5 bases at J, with 9 bases between. CDR1 and CDR2 from the germline V gene are SGHDT and YYEEEE. The CDR3 covers 15 residues.

The rearrangement joins TRBV5-6 to TRBJ2-5, with D unresolved. The CDR3 has 12 amino acids. Germline V gene data show CDR1 as SGHDT and CDR2 as YYEEEE. V was shortened by 3 bases and J by 5 bases, with 8 bases between the two germline ends. The CDR3 region has the DNA TGTGCCAGCAGCTGGGCCGGCGAGACCCAGTACTTC. Translation: CASSWAGETQYF.